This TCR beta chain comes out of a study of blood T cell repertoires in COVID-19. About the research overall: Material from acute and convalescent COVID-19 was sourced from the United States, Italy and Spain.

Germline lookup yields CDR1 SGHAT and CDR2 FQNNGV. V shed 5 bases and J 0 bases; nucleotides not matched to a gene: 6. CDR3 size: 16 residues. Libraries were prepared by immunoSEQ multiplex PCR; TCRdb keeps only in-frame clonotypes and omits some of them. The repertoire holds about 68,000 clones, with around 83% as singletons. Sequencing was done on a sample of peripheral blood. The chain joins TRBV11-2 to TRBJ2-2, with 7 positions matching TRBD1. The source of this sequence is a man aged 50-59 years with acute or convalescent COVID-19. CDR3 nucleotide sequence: TGTGCCAGCAGCATCGCCGGGACAGCGAACACCGGGGAGCTGTTTTTT. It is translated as CASSIAGTANTGELFF.